This entry is about one T cell receptor (beta chain). The sample originates from a study of blood T cell repertoires in COVID-19. Study background: COVID-19 samples, acute and convalescent, were from the United States, Italy and Spain.

Original methodology: Estimation of nucleated cell counts was performed using reference gene primer amplification. Data came from immunoSEQ multiplex PCR; TCRdb stores just in-frame clones and leaves some out. V, J and clone size are taken as reported in that table, and D and trimming were inferred from the DNA itself. The sample comprises 95,000 to 150,000 clones, roughly four fifths of which are singletons, and 17% rests with the top ten. The CDR3 length is 17 residues. Trimming cost V 5 bases and J 0 bases, with 18 bases left between them. Germline loops: CDR1 LGHNA, CDR2 YNFKEQ. The rearrangement joins TRBV4-2 to TRBJ2-3; possible D gene TRBD1, 5 bases. The sequence came from a man aged 25 to 40 with COVID-19, enrolled during active disease. The sample consisted of peripheral blood. The CDR3 nucleotides read TGTGCCAGCAGCACGCTCATTGGACAACGGAGCACAGATACGCAGTATTTT. Protein: CASSTLIGQRSTDTQYF.